The rows below give T cell receptor beta chains drawn from one sample of a study of T cells after yellow fever vaccination. TCRdb reprocessed the 5' RACE reads with MiXCR, giving one entry per CDR3 protein. The sample has about 160,000 distinct CDR3 sequences; around 8.5% are singletons. Here the sequenced sample was CD8+ T cells sorted from PBMCs, taken 45 days after the yellow fever booster vaccination. Every receptor here comes from a man younger than 30 who received the YFV17D yellow fever vaccine. The CDR3 runs from the conserved cysteine through the conserved F or W. D genes are given only for firm matches. Clone size is not always given. Where it is, it says once, few, many or a class for expanded clones.

TRBV7-9	few	-	TRBJ2-3	TGTGCCAGCAGCCTGGACTATGAAACGGATACGCAGTATTTT	CASSLDYETDTQYF
TRBV27	once	-	TRBJ2-1	TGTGCCAGCAGTATAAGGGGGGTGGCCAATGAGCAGTTCTTC	CASSIRGVANEQFF
TRBV6-5	-	-	TRBJ2-5	TGTGCCAGCAGTTACTCCCGGGCCTCTCCCCAGTACTTC	CASSYSRASPQYF
TRBV7-6	-	-	TRBJ2-7	TGTGCCAGCAGCTTAGGCCCGGGGGAGCAGTACTTC	CASSLGPGEQYF
TRBV7-9	-	-	TRBJ2-7	TGTGCCAGCAGCTCCCCTTCCCTGGGGCAGTACTTC	CASSSPSLGQYF
TRBV24-1	few	-	TRBJ1-1	TGTGCCACCAGTGATAGCAGCCCCGACACTGAAGCTTTCTTT	CATSDSSPDTEAFF
TRBV3-1	many	-	TRBJ1-1	TGTGCCAGCAGCCAAGGTTTGGAGCGAATGAACACTGAAGCTTTCTTT	CASSQGLERMNTEAFF
TRBV11-3	few	TRBD2	TRBJ2-2	TGTGCCAGCAGCTCAGGACTAGCGGGGGGGGACACCGGGGAGCTGTTTTTT	CASSSGLAGGDTGELFF
TRBV7-2	-	-	TRBJ1-4	TGTGCCAGCAGCTTAGGCCCACATGAAAAACTGTTTTTT	CASSLGPHEKLFF
TRBV11-3	many	-	TRBJ2-1	TGTGCCAGCAGCTTCAGGCCCAATGAGCAGTTCTTC	CASSFRPNEQFF
TRBV6-2/TRBV6-3	-	-	TRBJ2-7	TGTGCCAGCAGCTTCGACGGGGGGCCCTGGTACGAGCAGTACTTC	CASSFDGGPWYEQYF
TRBV4-2	few	-	TRBJ2-3	TGTGCCAGCAGCCAGCTTCCAGATACGCAGTATTTT	CASSQLPDTQYF
TRBV4-1	few	-	TRBJ1-5	TGCGCCAGCAGCCAAGCAGGGATCTCAGGACAGCCCCAGCATTTT	CASSQAGISGQPQHF
TRBV7-9	few	-	TRBJ2-3	TGTGCCAGCAGCCCCCCGCGAAGGGGGGTTATGGATACGCAGTATTTT	CASSPPRRGVMDTQYF
TRBV7-2	many	-	TRBJ2-3	TGTGCCAGCAGCAAGCTAAGTGGGACACCCCCATTTAGCACAGATACGCAGTATTTT	CASSKLSGTPPFSTDTQYF
TRBV6-2/TRBV6-3	few	-	TRBJ2-1	TGTGCCAGCAGTACGGAAATAAACGCCAATGAGCAGTTCTTC	CASSTEINANEQFF
TRBV9	many	-	TRBJ1-1	TGTGCCAGCAGCGAGGGGGGAAACACTGAGGCTTTCTTT	CASSEGGNTEAFF
TRBV29-1	few	-	TRBJ2-5	TGCAGCGTTGAAGGACAGCTCCAAGAGACCCAGTACTTC	CSVEGQLQETQYF
TRBV7-2	few	-	TRBJ2-1	TGTGCCAGCAGCTCGGCCTGGGGGAACTATGAGCAGTTCTTC	CASSSAWGNYEQFF
TRBV29-1	few	TRBD1	TRBJ1-2	TGCAGCGTTGAAGATAGGACAGGGAATGGCTACACCTTC	CSVEDRTGNGYTF
TRBV11-2	many	TRBD1	TRBJ1-4	TGTGCCAGCAGCTTAACCGGACAGGATGAAAAACTGTTTTTT	CASSLTGQDEKLFF
TRBV5-1	-	TRBD2	TRBJ2-3	TGCGCCAGCAGCTTGGACCTAGCGGGGGGGGTCACAGATACGCAGTATTTT	CASSLDLAGGVTDTQYF
TRBV4-3	-	-	TRBJ2-1	TGCGCCAGCAGCCAAGGGCGGCTGGCGAATGAGCAGTTCTTC	CASSQGRLANEQFF
TRBV6-6	-	-	TRBJ1-1	TGTGCCAGCGGTCCTAAGGCGAACACTGAAGCTTTCTTT	CASGPKANTEAFF
TRBV7-3	few	TRBD1	TRBJ2-2	TGTGCCAGCAGCTTAAGGGGGGACAGGGGGAACACCGGGGAGCTGTTTTTT	CASSLRGDRGNTGELFF
TRBV6-5	few	-	TRBJ2-6	TGTGCCAGCAGCTTTTTCGGGAGTGGGGCCAACGTCCTGACTTTC	CASSFFGSGANVLTF
TRBV6-5	few	-	TRBJ2-7	TGTGCCAGCAGTTATAAGGGAAATGAGGTGTCCTACGAGCAGTACTTC	CASSYKGNEVSYEQYF
TRBV4-1	-	-	TRBJ2-7	TGCGCCAGCAGCCAAGGACAGCAATCCTACGAGCAGTACTTC	CASSQGQQSYEQYF
TRBV6-5	few	-	TRBJ2-3	TGTGCCAGCAGTTACGGGCCCACAGATACGCAGTATTTT	CASSYGPTDTQYF
TRBV29-1	few	-	TRBJ2-5	TGCAGCGTTGGGAGTGGGGGCCTGGGAGAGACCCAGTACTTC	CSVGSGGLGETQYF
TRBV4-1	few	TRBD2	TRBJ2-3	TGCGCCAGCAGCGGACTAGCGGGAATCAGCACAGATACGCAGTATTTT	CASSGLAGISTDTQYF
TRBV9	-	TRBD1	TRBJ2-5	TGTGCCAGCAGCGTAGCACCGGGACAGGCAGAAGAGACCCAGTACTTC	CASSVAPGQAEETQYF
TRBV6-2/TRBV6-3	many	TRBD2	TRBJ2-1	TGTGCCAGCAGTTACGGCGGGGGGGATAATGAGCAGTTCTTC	CASSYGGGDNEQFF
TRBV6-2/TRBV6-3	-	-	TRBJ1-5	TGTGCCAGCAGTTACGGTCTTGGTCAGCCCCAGCATTTT	CASSYGLGQPQHF
TRBV7-9	-	-	TRBJ1-1	TGTGCCAGCAGCTTAGTTGTTGGGGGTACTGAAGCTTTCTTT	CASSLVVGGTEAFF
TRBV4-1	many	-	TRBJ1-1	TGCGCCAGCAGCTCACGGGAGGTCACTGAAGCTTTCTTT	CASSSREVTEAFF
TRBV7-3	many	-	TRBJ2-3	TGTGCCAGCAGCTCACGGGTCACAGATACGCAGTATTTT	CASSSRVTDTQYF
TRBV4-1	few	-	TRBJ2-4	TGCGCCAGCAGCCAAGACAAGCTGGGGCCGAGCCGGCGAAACATTCAGTACTTC	CASSQDKLGPSRRNIQYF
TRBV18	-	-	TRBJ2-2	TGTGCCAGCTCACGAGGAGCAGGCGGGGAGCTGTTTTTT	CASSRGAGGELFF
TRBV6-2/TRBV6-3	few	-	TRBJ1-1	TGTGCCAGCAGTTACTCGACTGAAGCTTTCTTT	CASSYSTEAFF
TRBV12-3/TRBV12-4	-	TRBD1	TRBJ2-2	TGTGCCAGCAGAACCGGGACAGGGTCCCCCGGGGAGCTGTTTTTT	CASRTGTGSPGELFF
TRBV5-1	few	-	TRBJ2-2	TGCGCCAGCAGCTTACGCAGGGCTAACACCGGGGAGCTGTTTTTT	CASSLRRANTGELFF